This T cell receptor beta chain was captured in a study of CD8+ T cells in alopecia areata. Findings of the study overall: In scalp samples, resident alphabeta T cells of normal skin are also sequenced.

The germline V gene has CDR1 SNHLY and CDR2 FYNNEI. Between the trimmed V and J ends, which lost 2 bases and 1 base, there was a span of 14 bases. This CDR3 is 16 amino acids long. Following RNA extraction, reverse transcription yielded cDNA that acted as the sequencing template. The assay was immunoSEQ multiplex PCR, and TCRdb's table has in-frame clones only and misses some. The sample lists under 250,000 clones, 57% occurring once. Of note for this clone: Its antigen is undetermined.

This chain links TRBV2 with TRBJ1-1; D may be TRBD1 (6 bases). The receptor was derived from a human donor with alopecia areata. The material sequenced was CD4+ T cells sorted from blood, taken at week 0. In DNA, the CDR3 is TGTGCCAGCAGTGAAAGGGGGTGGAGGGCGAACACTGAAGCTTTCTTT. Amino acid sequence: CASSERGWRANTEAFF.